Listed below are T cell receptor beta chains from one sample, sequenced in a study of T cells in Graves' hyperthyroidism and ophthalmopathy. MiXCR was run by TCRdb on the multiplex PCR reads, yielding one entry per CDR3 protein. The sample lists approximately 610,000 distinct CDR3 sequences, over 15% seen once, with approximately 18% in the top ten. Sequencing was carried out using blood. The receptors derive from a woman aged 18 to 35 with Graves' hyperthyroidism. CDR3s include the opening cysteine and the closing phenylalanine or tryptophan. The D gene is left open where the match is weak. Not every row has a clone size; where given, it reads once, few, many or a size class.

v_call: TRBV7-2; d_call: TRBD1; clone_size: few; j_call: TRBJ2-2; cdr3_length: 16; cdr3_aa: CASSFVRQGWTGELFF; cdr3_nt: TGTGCCAGCAGTTTCGTCCGACAGGGATGGACCGGGGAGCTGTTTTTT
v_call: TRBV6-5; d_call: TRBD1; clone_size: few; j_call: TRBJ1-6; cdr3_length: 15; cdr3_aa: CASSYAGQPGSPLHF; cdr3_nt: TGTGCCAGCAGTTACGCGGGACAGCCGGGTTCACCCCTCCACTTT
v_call: TRBV7-9; d_call: TRBD1; clone_size: NA; j_call: TRBJ2-5; cdr3_length: 14; cdr3_aa: CASSADRGLETQYF; cdr3_nt: TGTGCCAGCAGCGCGGACAGGGGGCTGGAGACCCAGTACTTC
v_call: TRBV27; d_call: NA; clone_size: NA; j_call: TRBJ2-2; cdr3_length: 15; cdr3_aa: CASGITGLNTGELFF; cdr3_nt: TGTGCCAGCGGTATTACAGGGTTGAACACCGGGGAGCTGTTTTTT
v_call: TRBV27; d_call: TRBD2; clone_size: once; j_call: TRBJ2-3; cdr3_length: 17; cdr3_aa: CASSSTPWTSGADTQYF; cdr3_nt: TGTGCCAGCAGTTCCACCCCTTGGACTAGCGGGGCAGATACGCAGTATTTT
v_call: TRBV3-1; d_call: NA; clone_size: few; j_call: TRBJ2-3; cdr3_length: 15; cdr3_aa: CASSQMTYRTDTQYF; cdr3_nt: TGTGCCAGCAGCCAGATGACTTACCGAACAGATACGCAGTATTTT
v_call: TRBV24-1; d_call: NA; clone_size: many; j_call: TRBJ1-5; cdr3_length: 14; cdr3_aa: CATSDTVRGGPQHF; cdr3_nt: TGTGCCACCAGTGACACCGTCCGTGGGGGGCCCCAGCATTTT
v_call: TRBV3-1; d_call: NA; clone_size: many; j_call: TRBJ2-1; cdr3_length: 13; cdr3_aa: CASSQGRYNEQFF; cdr3_nt: TGTGCCAGCAGCCAAGGCAGGTACAATGAGCAGTTCTTC
v_call: TRBV20-1; d_call: TRBD1; clone_size: many; j_call: TRBJ1-2; cdr3_length: 13; cdr3_aa: CSATITGDYGYTF; cdr3_nt: TGCAGTGCTACTATAACAGGGGACTATGGCTACACCTTC
v_call: TRBV20-1; d_call: TRBD2; clone_size: many; j_call: TRBJ2-1; cdr3_length: 13; cdr3_aa: CSASSPGRDEQFF; cdr3_nt: TGCAGTGCTAGTTCTCCGGGGAGGGATGAGCAGTTCTTC
v_call: TRBV6-2/TRBV6-3; d_call: TRBD1; clone_size: NA; j_call: TRBJ1-1; cdr3_length: 15; cdr3_aa: CASSLHRGSNTEAFF; cdr3_nt: TGTGCCAGCAGTCTACACAGGGGGTCGAACACTGAAGCTTTCTTT
v_call: TRBV20-1; d_call: TRBD1; clone_size: NA; j_call: TRBJ2-5; cdr3_length: 14; cdr3_aa: CSARDRGRQETQYF; cdr3_nt: TGCAGTGCTAGGGACAGGGGGCGTCAAGAGACCCAGTACTTC
v_call: TRBV6-9; d_call: TRBD1; clone_size: NA; j_call: TRBJ2-5; cdr3_length: 15; cdr3_aa: CASSYLTGGSETQYF; cdr3_nt: TGTGCCAGCAGTTACCTGACAGGGGGGTCAGAGACCCAGTACTTC